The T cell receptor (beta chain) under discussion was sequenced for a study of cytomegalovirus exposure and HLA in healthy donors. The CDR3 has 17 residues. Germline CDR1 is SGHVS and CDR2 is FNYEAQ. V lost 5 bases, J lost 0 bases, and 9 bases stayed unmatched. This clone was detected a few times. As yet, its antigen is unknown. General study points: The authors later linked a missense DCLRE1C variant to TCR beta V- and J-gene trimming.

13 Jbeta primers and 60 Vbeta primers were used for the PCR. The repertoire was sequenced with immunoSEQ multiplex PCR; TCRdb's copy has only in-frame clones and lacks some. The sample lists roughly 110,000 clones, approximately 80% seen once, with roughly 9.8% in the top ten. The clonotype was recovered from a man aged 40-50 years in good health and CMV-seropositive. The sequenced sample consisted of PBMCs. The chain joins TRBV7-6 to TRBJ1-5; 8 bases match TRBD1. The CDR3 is CASSHRTGGYSNQPQHF. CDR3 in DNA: TGTGCCAGCAGCCATCGTACAGGGGGGTATAGCAATCAGCCCCAGCATTTT.